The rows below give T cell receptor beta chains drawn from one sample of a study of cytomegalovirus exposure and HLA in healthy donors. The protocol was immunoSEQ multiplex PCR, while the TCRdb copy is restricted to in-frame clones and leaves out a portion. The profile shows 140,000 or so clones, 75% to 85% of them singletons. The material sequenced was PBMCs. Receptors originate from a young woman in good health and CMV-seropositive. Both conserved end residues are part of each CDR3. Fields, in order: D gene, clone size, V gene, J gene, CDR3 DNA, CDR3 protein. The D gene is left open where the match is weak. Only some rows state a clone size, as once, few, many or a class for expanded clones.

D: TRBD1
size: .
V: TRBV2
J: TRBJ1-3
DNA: TGTGCCAGCAGTCCGTTTAAGACAGGGGGCCGTGGAAACACCATATATTTT
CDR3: CASSPFKTGGRGNTIYF

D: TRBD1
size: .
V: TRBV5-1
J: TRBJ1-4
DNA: TGCGCCAGCACCCTGGGGGGGACAGGCGGTGAAAAACTGTTTTTT
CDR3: CASTLGGTGGEKLFF

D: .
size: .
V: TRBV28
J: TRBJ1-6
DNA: TGTGCCAGCAGTCCAAATTCACCCCTCCACTTT
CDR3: CASSPNSPLHF

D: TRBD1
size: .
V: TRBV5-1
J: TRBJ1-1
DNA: TGCGCCAGCAGCCACGGGACAGGGGACACTGAAGCTTTCTTT
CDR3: CASSHGTGDTEAFF

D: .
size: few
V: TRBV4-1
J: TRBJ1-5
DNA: TGCGCCAGCAGCCGAATCGACGGGGATGGCAATCAGCCCCAGCATTTT
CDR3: CASSRIDGDGNQPQHF

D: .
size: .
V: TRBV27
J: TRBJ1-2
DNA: TGTGCCAGCAGTTTAAGGGGCAGGGCCTATGGCTACACCTTC
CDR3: CASSLRGRAYGYTF

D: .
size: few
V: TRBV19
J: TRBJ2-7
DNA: TGTGCCAGTAGTGTAGTACCGGGACACCAAGTTCCCGAGCAGTACTTC
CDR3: CASSVVPGHQVPEQYF

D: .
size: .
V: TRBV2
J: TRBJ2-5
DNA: TGTGCCAGCAGTGAGGTTCGAGTCCGAGAGACCCAGTACTTC
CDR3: CASSEVRVRETQYF

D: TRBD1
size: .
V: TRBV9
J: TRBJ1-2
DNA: TGTGCCAGCAGCGTAGTCCCCAATTTGGGGACAGGGCAGGGAGGCTACACCTTC
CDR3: CASSVVPNLGTGQGGYTF

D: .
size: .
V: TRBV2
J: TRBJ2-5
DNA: TGTGCCAGCAGTGAACTTTTGGGGGGAGGTGAGACCCAGTACTTC
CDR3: CASSELLGGGETQYF

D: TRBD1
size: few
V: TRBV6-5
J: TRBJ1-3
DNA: TGTGCCAGCAGTTACGGGACAGGGGAAGGTTCGATATATTTT
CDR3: CASSYGTGEGSIYF

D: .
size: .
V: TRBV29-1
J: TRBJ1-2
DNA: TGCAGCGGTGTACAGGCTAACTATGGCTACACCTTC
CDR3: CSGVQANYGYTF

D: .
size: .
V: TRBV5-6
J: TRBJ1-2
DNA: TGTGCCAGCAAGAATGGAGGGGCCTCCTATGGCTACACCTTC
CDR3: CASKNGGASYGYTF

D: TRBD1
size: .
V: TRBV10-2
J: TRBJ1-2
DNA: TGCGCCAGCAGCGACAGGGGACGTGTAGCTTTCCCTAACTATGGCTACACCTTC
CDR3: CASSDRGRVAFPNYGYTF

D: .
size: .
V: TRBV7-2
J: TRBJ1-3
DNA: TGTGCCAGCAGCTTAGACAGTGGCTCAGCTGGAAACACCATATATTTT
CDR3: CASSLDSGSAGNTIYF

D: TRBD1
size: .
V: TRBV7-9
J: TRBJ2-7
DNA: TGTGCCAGCAGGGGGGACAGGGGTGCATACGAGCAGTACTTC
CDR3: CASRGDRGAYEQYF

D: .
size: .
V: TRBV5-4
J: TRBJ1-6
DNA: TGTGCCAGCAGCATCGACAGCCTTAATTCACCCCTCCACTTT
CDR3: CASSIDSLNSPLHF

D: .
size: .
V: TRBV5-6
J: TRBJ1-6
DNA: TGTGCCAGCAGCTTGAGAGCGGCCCATTCACCCCTCCACTTT
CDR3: CASSLRAAHSPLHF

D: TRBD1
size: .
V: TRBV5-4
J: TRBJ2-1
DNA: TGTGCCAGCAGCCTGACAGGGGACTACAATGAGCAGTTCTTC
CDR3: CASSLTGDYNEQFF

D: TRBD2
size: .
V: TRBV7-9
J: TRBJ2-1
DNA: TGTGCCAGCAGCGACCTTCGGGTGAGCGGGGCTACCTCCTACAATGAGCAGTTCTTC
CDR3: CASSDLRVSGATSYNEQFF

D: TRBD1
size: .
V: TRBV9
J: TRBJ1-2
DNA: TGTGCCAGCAGCGCAGGAAGGAGGCGGGACAGGGGCTTCTATGGCTACACCTTC
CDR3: CASSAGRRRDRGFYGYTF

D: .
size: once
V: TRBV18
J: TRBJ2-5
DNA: TGTGCCAGCTCAACAACAACAGGGACCGGGGAGACCCAGTACTTC
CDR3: CASSTTTGTGETQYF

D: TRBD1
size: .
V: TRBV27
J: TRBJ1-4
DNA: TGTGCCAGCAGTTCGGGACAGAGAGACGAAAAACTGTTTTTT
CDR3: CASSSGQRDEKLFF

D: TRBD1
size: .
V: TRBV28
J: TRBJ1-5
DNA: TGTGCCAGCGGGTACAGGGGTAGGGATCAGCCCCAGCATTTT
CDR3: CASGYRGRDQPQHF

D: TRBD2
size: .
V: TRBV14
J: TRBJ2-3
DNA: TGTGCCAGCAGCCAAGATTGGACTAGCGGTACAGATACGCAGTATTTT
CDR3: CASSQDWTSGTDTQYF

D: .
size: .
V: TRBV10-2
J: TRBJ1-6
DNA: TGCGCCAGCACTACCTTCTCGGGAGGGCATTCACCCCTCCACTTT
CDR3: CASTTFSGGHSPLHF

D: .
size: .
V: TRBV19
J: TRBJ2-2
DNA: TGTGCCAGTAGTTCAACCGGGACTCTGAACACCGGGGAGCTGTTTTTT
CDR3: CASSSTGTLNTGELFF

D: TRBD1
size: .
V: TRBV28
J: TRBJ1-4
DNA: TGTGCCAGCAGTATTTACGGGACAGCCTATTCCAACGAAAAACTGTTTTTT
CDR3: CASSIYGTAYSNEKLFF

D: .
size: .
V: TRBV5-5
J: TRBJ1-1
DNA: TGTGCCAGCACCCGGCGGGGGGAGAGCACTGAAGCTTTCTTT
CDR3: CASTRRGESTEAFF

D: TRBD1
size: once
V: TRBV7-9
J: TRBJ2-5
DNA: TGTGCCAGCAGCTTAGTGACAGGGGGCTTGGAGACCCAGTACTTC
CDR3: CASSLVTGGLETQYF

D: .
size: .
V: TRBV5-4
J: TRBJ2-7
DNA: TGTGCCAGCAGCCGGTCGGGGGTAAATTACGAGCAGTACTTC
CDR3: CASSRSGVNYEQYF

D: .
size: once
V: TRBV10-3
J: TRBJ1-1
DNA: TGTGCCATGGGGGCGGGGAACACTGAAGCTTTCTTT
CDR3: CAMGAGNTEAFF

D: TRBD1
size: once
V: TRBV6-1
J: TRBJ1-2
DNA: TGTGCCAGCAGTGAAGGACTCTTGAGTCAGGGGGCGAGGGGCTACACCTTC
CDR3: CASSEGLLSQGARGYTF

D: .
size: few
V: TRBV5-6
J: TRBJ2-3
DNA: TGTGCCAGCAGCTTGGCTAAGGGGGGGGGACGCACAGATACGCAGTATTTT
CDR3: CASSLAKGGGRTDTQYF

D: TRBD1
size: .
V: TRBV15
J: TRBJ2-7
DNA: TGTGCCACCAGCAGCCCACCTGGTAGGACAGGGAACGAGCAGTACTTC
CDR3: CATSSPPGRTGNEQYF

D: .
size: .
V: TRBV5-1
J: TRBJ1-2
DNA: TGCGCCAGCAGCTTGGACACCGATGATGGCTACACCTTC
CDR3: CASSLDTDDGYTF

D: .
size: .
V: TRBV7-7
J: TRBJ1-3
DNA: TGTGCCAGCAGCCATGCTGGAAACACCATATATTTT
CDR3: CASSHAGNTIYF

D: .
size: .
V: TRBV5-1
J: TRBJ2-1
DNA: TGCGCCAGCAGCTTGGTTGCGGGGGCCGAATCCTACAATGAGCAGTTCTTC
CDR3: CASSLVAGAESYNEQFF

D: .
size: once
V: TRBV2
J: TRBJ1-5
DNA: TGTGCCAGCAAAACAGGCGGTAATCAGCCCCAGCATTTT
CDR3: CASKTGGNQPQHF

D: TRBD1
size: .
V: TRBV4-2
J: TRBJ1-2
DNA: TGTGCCAGCAGCCAAGACGGGACAGCCAACTATGGCTACACCTTC
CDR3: CASSQDGTANYGYTF

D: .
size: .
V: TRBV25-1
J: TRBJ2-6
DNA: TGTGCCAGCATAGCAGGGGGGCCTGGGGCCAACGTCCTGACTTTC
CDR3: CASIAGGPGANVLTF

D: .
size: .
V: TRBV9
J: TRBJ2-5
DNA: TGTGCCAGCAGCGATGGACGGGGGGCGCAAAAGACCCAGTACTTC
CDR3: CASSDGRGAQKTQYF

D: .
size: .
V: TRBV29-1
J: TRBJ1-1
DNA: TGCAGCGTTGTCACCCAGGTGAACACTGAAGCTTTCTTT
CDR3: CSVVTQVNTEAFF

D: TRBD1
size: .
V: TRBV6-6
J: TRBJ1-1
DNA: TGTGCCAGCAGTTACCCAGGGGGGAAGAACACTGAAGCTTTCTTT
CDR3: CASSYPGGKNTEAFF